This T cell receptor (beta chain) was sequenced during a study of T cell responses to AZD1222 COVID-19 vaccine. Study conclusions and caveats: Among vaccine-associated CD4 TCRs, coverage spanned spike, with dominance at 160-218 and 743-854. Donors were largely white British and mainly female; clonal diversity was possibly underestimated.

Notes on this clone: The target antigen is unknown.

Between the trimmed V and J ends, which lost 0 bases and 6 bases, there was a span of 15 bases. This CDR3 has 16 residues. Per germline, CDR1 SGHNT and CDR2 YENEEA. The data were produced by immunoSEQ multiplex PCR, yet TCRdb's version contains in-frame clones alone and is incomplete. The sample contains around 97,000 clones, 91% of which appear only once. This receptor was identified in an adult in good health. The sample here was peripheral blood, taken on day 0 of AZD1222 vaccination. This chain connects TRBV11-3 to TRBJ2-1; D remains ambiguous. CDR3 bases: TGTGCCAGCAGCTTAGATAACACCCCACCTTCCAATGAGCAGTTCTTC. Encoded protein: CASSLDNTPPSNEQFF.